This TCR beta chain derives from a study of long-term antiretroviral therapy in people with HIV. General study points: The range of CDR3 lengths in HIV repertoires proved narrower than that found in controls.

With survey level as its setting, the immunoSEQ assay was v3.0. TCRdb's copy holds only in-frame clones and misses some; the assay was immunoSEQ multiplex PCR. The sample contains around 9,200 clones, around 78% of which appear only once. This clone was counted between two and nine times. Its specificity is unknown. One end of the junction varies from germline; a read error may be responsible. From germline, CDR1 is SEHNR and CDR2 FQNEAQ (reference sequence). This CDR3 has 10 amino acids. This chain connects TRBV7-9 to TRBJ1-2; D unresolved. This TCR was recovered from a man aged 40-50 years with HIV. This specimen consisted of unsorted PBMCs, obtained 0.6 years before starting antiretroviral therapy. This chain's CDR3 is CASSFRLISF. CDR3 in DNA: TGTGCCAGCAGCTTTCGGCTCATTTCTTTC.